This T cell receptor beta chain was captured by sequencing in a study of blood T cell repertoires in COVID-19. Sequencing was performed with immunoSEQ multiplex PCR; in TCRdb, only in-frame clones are kept and a portion is missing. The sample shows tens of thousands of clones, 86% of them seen only once. This CDR3 comprises 15 residues. This TCR was sampled from a woman aged 60-70 years with acute or convalescent COVID-19. V gene TRBV1 combines with J gene TRBJ2-3; TRBD2 is the table's D call and was not checked against the DNA. TRBV1 is given as a pseudogene. The sequenced sample consisted of peripheral blood. CDR3 coding DNA: TGCACCAGCAGAAACGGGACTAGCGGCACAGATACGCAGTATTTT. This encodes CTSRNGTSGTDTQYF.